These T cell receptor beta chains were read from a single sample in a study of beta chain features in type 1 diabetes. Generated by immunoSEQ multiplex PCR, the TCRdb table keeps only in-frame clones and is missing some. The top ten hold around 0.12% of the sample, which has about 650,000 clones, around an eighth seen once. The specimen sequenced was naive CD4+ T cells from blood. The receptor source for this set is a man in his thirties or forties with type 1 diabetes. Both conserved end residues are trimmed from each CDR3. The D gene is left open where the match is weak.

J gene | V gene | D gene | CDR3 protein
TRBJ1-3 | TRBV30 | - | AWSSRARGNTIY
TRBJ2-2 | TRBV5-4 | - | ASSLMGAVGELF
TRBJ2-3 | TRBV9 | TRBD2 | ASSVGTSGTDTQY
TRBJ2-1 | TRBV5-1 | - | ASSPTGSGGGEQF
TRBJ2-2 | TRBV19 | TRBD1 | ATEQGTTNTGELF
TRBJ2-7 | TRBV28 | - | ASAPGRGLSYEQY
TRBJ2-3 | TRBV29-1 | - | SVALAFLTDTQY
TRBJ1-1 | TRBV9 | - | ASSVGGTLNTEAF
TRBJ2-5 | TRBV5-1 | - | ASSLGYEETQY
TRBJ2-7 | TRBV28 | - | ASRTPVSAAYEQY
TRBJ2-2 | TRBV11-2 | - | ASSPPGGTGELF
TRBJ2-3 | TRBV4-2 | - | ASSQGDAGRPPQY
TRBJ1-3 | TRBV9 | TRBD1 | ASSVTGVVGNTIY
TRBJ1-2 | TRBV2 | - | ARTGNFYGYT
TRBJ1-4 | TRBV5-8 | - | ASSLWQNEKLF
TRBJ2-1 | TRBV18 | TRBD2 | ASSPRSGGAGEQF
TRBJ1-5 | TRBV9 | - | ASSQGRDQPQH
TRBJ1-1 | TRBV18 | TRBD1 | ASSKTGDYTEAF
TRBJ2-2 | TRBV5-4 | TRBD1 | ASSQQGVELF
TRBJ2-3 | TRBV11-3 | - | ASSFGVSDTQY
TRBJ1-6 | TRBV5-4 | TRBD1 | ASTKAPRTGLNSPLH
TRBJ1-1 | TRBV9 | - | ASSGRAQLNTEAF
TRBJ1-5 | TRBV2 | - | ASSVGSPIQH
TRBJ2-7 | TRBV25-1 | TRBD1 | ASGQDNSYEQY
TRBJ2-7 | TRBV7-9 | - | ASSLLTSSYEQY
TRBJ2-7 | TRBV7-2 | TRBD2 | ASSLGTSGSYEQY
TRBJ1-4 | TRBV4-3 | - | ASSRGSSNEKLF
TRBJ2-3 | TRBV6-1 | - | ASLSFPDTQY
TRBJ1-1 | TRBV5-1 | - | ASSLGTAGTEAF
TRBJ2-4 | TRBV5-4 | - | ASSVDKNIQY
TRBJ2-7 | TRBV5-4 | TRBD1 | ASSRAGTGEIYEQY
TRBJ2-3 | TRBV5-4 | - | ASSFSGADTQY
TRBJ2-3 | TRBV6-5 | - | ASSYSNKRHTQY
TRBJ2-1 | TRBV6-1 | - | ASSAAVGRVYSEQF
TRBJ2-1 | TRBV10-3 | - | AMSRNRNDEQF
TRBJ1-4 | TRBV2 | - | ASSGSNEKLF
TRBJ1-1 | TRBV4-2 | TRBD1 | ASSQETGGVDANTEAF
TRBJ2-1 | TRBV11-2 | TRBD2 | ASSSGGNEQF
TRBJ2-5 | TRBV18 | TRBD2 | ASSRPSGGGGETQY
TRBJ2-3 | TRBV7-9 | - | ASSPPRGREYTDTQY
TRBJ2-3 | TRBV11-2 | TRBD1 | ASSYRRGPTDTQY
TRBJ1-3 | TRBV18 | - | ASSPRNSGNTIY
TRBJ2-5 | TRBV7-2 | - | ASSAPAKETQY
TRBJ2-1 | TRBV11-3 | - | ASSFSNNEQF
TRBJ1-2 | TRBV19 | TRBD1 | ASTLTGLTYGYT
TRBJ2-1 | TRBV27 | - | ASLPWGSSYNEQF
TRBJ2-3 | TRBV9 | TRBD2 | ASSLGTSGGPKDTQY
TRBJ2-7 | TRBV5-6 | - | ASSTYSYEQY
TRBJ1-2 | TRBV5-8 | - | ASSVTAGGYT